A selection of T cell receptor beta chains follows, all from one sample in a study of blood T cells in healthy people across ages. Using its own MiXCR run on the 5' RACE reads, TCRdb lists one record per CDR3 protein. Of over 600,000 distinct CDR3 sequences listed, 40% to 45% were seen once; the top ten hold about 30%. The sequenced material came from blood. These receptors came from an elderly man in good health. CDR3s include the opening cysteine and the closing phenylalanine or tryptophan. D genes are given only for firm matches. Size tells how often a clone was seen (once, few, many) or the class of an expanded clone, and some rows leave it out.

j_gene,d_gene,abundance,v_gene,CDR3nt,CDR3aa
TRBJ2-7,TRBD2,.,TRBV7-3,TGTGCCTGCAGCTCTAGCGGGAGGGCCTTGAGCTCCTACAATGAGCAGTACTTC,CACSSSGRALSSYNEQYF
TRBJ2-5,TRBD1,many,TRBV6-1,TGTGCCAGTCGGGACAGGGTCATAGAGACCCAGTACTTC,CASRDRVIETQYF
TRBJ2-3,.,.,TRBV27,TGTGCCAGCAGTCCCCTGGGGGGGGCCCGGAACCCCACAGATACGCAGTATTTT,CASSPLGGARNPTDTQYF
TRBJ2-6,.,.,TRBV7-7,TGTGCTAGCAGCCCCCAGGCAGCGGCCAACGTCCTGACTTTC,CASSPQAAANVLTF
TRBJ2-7,TRBD2,.,TRBV15,TGTGCCACCAGCAGAGATCTAAGCGGGGGACCCTCCTACGAGCAGTACTTC,CATSRDLSGGPSYEQYF
TRBJ2-3,.,few,TRBV5-1,TGCGCCAGCAGCTTGGGTCCCACGGGAGATACGCAGTATTTT,CASSLGPTGDTQYF
TRBJ2-7,.,few,TRBV21-1,TGTGCCAGCAGCAAAGCTCAAGGACAAAACTACGAGCAGTACTTC,CASSKAQGQNYEQYF
TRBJ1-2,.,.,TRBV5-5,TGTGCCAGCAGCTTGGCCGGGACATCCTACTATGGCTACACCTTC,CASSLAGTSYYGYTF
TRBJ1-6,.,.,TRBV4-1,TGCGCCAGCAGCCAAGAAGAAGGGGGAGGGGGTCCACCCCTCCACTTT,CASSQEEGGGGPPLHF
TRBJ2-1,.,.,TRBV5-1,TGCGCCAGCAGCCGGGGGTCTAGCGAGAATGAGCAGTTCTTC,CASSRGSSENEQFF
TRBJ2-1,TRBD2,many,TRBV7-2,TGTGCCAGCAGACTACTAGCGGGAGTACCCTACAATGAGCAGTTCTTC,CASRLLAGVPYNEQFF